The sequence of this T cell receptor beta chain was determined in a study of T-cell memory formation after mild COVID-19. Findings of the study overall: CD4/CD8 balance characterized clones contracting day 15 to 85, and CD4+ skew characterized later expanders.

TCRdb reanalysed the 5' RACE reads using MiXCR and keeps one entry per CDR3 protein. The repertoire consists of 25,000 to 35,000 distinct CDR3 sequences, with around 6.8% occurring once and the leading ten covering about 14%. This clonotype was recorded at least ten times. Its antigen remains unknown. V lost 4 bases to trimming and J lost 2 bases, with 12 bases between them. The germline CDR1 and CDR2 sequences are LGHDT and YNNKEL (reference sequence). CDR3 size: 15 residues. The material sequenced was PBMCs or a T cell subset sorted from them (not recorded which). This receptor was taken from an adult woman who had mild COVID-19 (a few samples of this study predate the infection). Cell type and time point are not known. This chain links TRBV3-1 with TRBJ1-3; D unresolved. CDR3 nucleotides: TGTGCCAGCAGCCCCGCAGGTTCTGCTGGAAACACCATATATTTT. Encoded protein: CASSPAGSAGNTIYF.